This TCR beta chain was sequenced in a study of T cell responses to AZD1222 COVID-19 vaccine. Concerning this clone itself: Its target is unknown.

Study-wide points: Once two AZD1222 doses were given, Spike-specific TCR breadth and depth went up. It should be noted that donors were predominantly white British and more often female, and clonal diversity was possibly underestimated. All repertoire sampling was performed exclusively after the peak T cell response. The reported proportion of spike-specific TCRs targeting unmutated variant regions was nearly half.

Clones were read by immunoSEQ multiplex PCR, and TCRdb kept only the in-frame ones, dropping some. There are 110,000 to 150,000 clones in the sample; approximately 88% occur only once, and about 3% lies in the top ten. The receptor comes from an adult in good health. The sample here was peripheral blood, taken on day 0 of AZD1222 vaccination.

This CDR3 is CSADRETEAFF. CDR3 DNA: TGCAGTGCTGACAGGGAAACCGAAGCTTTCTTT. This chain links TRBV20-1 with TRBJ1-1; TRBD1 matches 7 bases. V lost 5 bases to trimming and J lost 8 bases; unmatched junction nucleotides: 5. Germline CDR1 is DFQATT and CDR2 is SNEGSKA (reference sequence). The CDR3 is 11 residues long.